The 26 T cell receptor beta chains reported below all come from one sample, sequenced in a study of T cells in Graves' hyperthyroidism and ophthalmopathy. Amplification of TCR beta CDR3 regions was performed using RNA transcripts as template. TCR CDR3 regions were first amplified by RT-PCR with HTBI primers. TCRdb re-called the multiplex PCR reads through MiXCR, storing one row per CDR3 protein. The sample carries about 510,000 distinct CDR3 sequences, 14% recorded once. Sample: blood. These receptors originate from a woman aged 35 to 49 with Graves' hyperthyroidism.

This clonotype was observed many times. V is TRBV12-3 or TRBV12-4 and J is TRBJ2-7; no clear D. Trimming left V 6 bases short and J 3 bases short, with 6 bases between. This CDR3 is 11 amino acids long. CDR3 nucleotide sequence: TGTGCCAGCAGCTCTGTCTACGAGCAGTACTTC. Translating gives CASSSVYEQYF.

This clonotype was detected ten times or more. This chain links TRBV30 with TRBJ2-2, with a tentative D call TRBD1 (5 bases). This CDR3 spans 15 amino acids. V lost 1 base and J lost 0, with 9 bases in between. CDR1 GTSNPN and CDR2 SVGIG come from the germline V gene (reference sequence). The CDR3 DNA is TGTGCCTGGAGTGGTGGCAGGGCGAACACCGGGGAGCTGTTTTTT. Its translation is CAWSGGRANTGELFF.

The table lists this clonotype with many counts. This chain connects TRBV29-1 to TRBJ1-1; D is perhaps TRBD1 (6 bases). Germline CDR1 and CDR2: SQVTM and ANQGSEA. The CDR3 is made up of 14 amino acids. V gave up 4 bases and J gave up 3 bases, with 15 bases separating them. The CDR3, as DNA: TGCAGCGTTGTTGCAGGGGATAGAGACACTGAAGCTTTCTTT. It translates to CSVVAGDRDTEAFF.

This clonotype was observed a handful of times. The chain is built from TRBV28 and TRBJ2-3; D remains ambiguous. Germline assignment: CDR1 MDHEN and CDR2 SYDVKM. The CDR3 has 14 amino acids. V was shortened by 5 bases and J by 6 bases, with 15 bases between the two germline ends. The chain's CDR3 is CASSPGPSGDTQYF. CDR3 coding DNA: TGTGCCAGCAGTCCTGGGCCATCTGGGGATACGCAGTATTTT.

This clonotype was recorded many times. The V and J genes are TRBV4-1 and TRBJ1-1; 10 nucleotides agree with TRBD1. V lost 1 base and J lost 3; bases outside the gene matches: 2. CDR3 size: 15 residues. CDR1 and CDR2 (germline): MGHRA, YSYEKL. The CDR3 DNA reads as TGCGCCAGCAGCCAAGTGGACAGGGGGGACACTGAAGCTTTCTTT. It is translated as CASSQVDRGDTEAFF.

This sequence joins TRBV2 and TRBJ2-1, with 10 bases lining up with TRBD2. J lost 8 bases, V lost 2 bases, and 6 bases had no gene match. CDR3 size: 15 residues. The germline V gene encodes CDR1 SNHLY and CDR2 FYNNEI. Written as DNA, the CDR3 is TGTGCCAGCAGTGAAAGCGGGAGGGCCTTCGATGAGCAGTTCTTC. It specifies CASSESGRAFDEQFF.

This clonotype was seen at least ten times. V is TRBV29-1 and J is TRBJ2-1, with a possible D match to TRBD1 (7 bases). CDR1 and CDR2 from the germline V gene are SQVTM and ANQGSEA. V shed 7 bases and J shed 6 bases, with 16 bases lying between them. This CDR3 is 13 amino acids long. In DNA, the CDR3 is TGCAGCGCGCGGGACAGCAACTCCAATGAGCAGTTCTTC. Protein: CSARDSNSNEQFF.

Ten or more counts support this clonotype. The rearrangement uses TRBV20-1 and TRBJ2-3, with D perhaps matching TRBD2 (5 bases). The CDR3 consists of 12 residues. CDR1 is DFQATT and CDR2 is SNEGSKA in the germline V gene (reference sequence). Trimming shortened V by 5 bases and J by 8 bases, and 14 bases separated the two germline ends. The CDR3 nucleotides are TGCAGTGCTCACGAGAGGGCGGGTACGCAGTATTTT. Protein product: CSAHERAGTQYF.

This clonotype was found many times. The genes are TRBV11-2 and TRBJ2-4; no firm D call. The CDR3 is made up of 15 amino acids. CDR1 SGHAT and CDR2 FQNNGV come from the germline V gene. Trimming removed 2 bases at V and 9 bases at J, with 17 bases between. The CDR3 is CASSLRLPPTGIQYF. For the CDR3, the DNA is TGTGCCAGCAGCTTAAGACTCCCCCCAACCGGCATTCAGTACTTC. Combining the CDR3 with reference TRBV11-2 and TRBJ2-4 gives the whole variable domain EAGVAQSPRYKIIEKRQSVAFWCNPISGHATLYWYQQILGQGPKLLIQFQNNGVVDDSQLPKDRFSAERLKGVDSTLKIQPAKLEDSAVYLCASSLRLPPTGIQYFGAGTRLSVL.

This clonotype was observed at least ten times. CDR3 region: CASSLGRGLEQYF. The CDR3 nucleotides are TGTGCCAGCAGTTTGGGTAGGGGGCTTGAGCAGTACTTC. The rearrangement joins TRBV27 to TRBJ2-7, with 7 bases that match TRBD1. The CDR3 is made up of 13 amino acids. Per the germline V gene, CDR1 is MNHEY and CDR2 is SMNVEV (reference sequence). Losses at the gene ends were 3 bases for V and 7 bases for J; bases not matched to a gene: 6.

The J gene is TRBJ2-2, the V gene TRBV6-1; 7 positions agree with TRBD2. The J segment lost 0 bases and the V segment lost 2 bases, leaving 6 bases of the junction unmatched. The V gene's germline CDR1 is MNHNS and CDR2 SASEGT. The CDR3 loop spans 17 amino acids. This chain's CDR3 is CASSETPSGTNTGELFF. In nucleotides, the CDR3 is TGTGCCAGCAGTGAAACCCCCAGCGGGACGAACACCGGGGAGCTGTTTTTT.

This clonotype was seen a handful of times. V is TRBV29-1 and J is TRBJ2-3, with unresolved D. This CDR3 contains 12 residues. Germline loops: CDR1 SQVTM, CDR2 ANQGSEA. Deletions cut 4 bases from V and 2 bases from J, with 7 bases between. The CDR3 sequence is CSVGLTTDTQYF. CDR3 DNA: TGCAGCGTTGGTCTTACCACAGATACGCAGTATTTT.

The rearrangement links TRBV20-1 to TRBJ1-2, with no clear D. Germline V CDR1 and CDR2: DFQATT, SNEGSKA (reference sequence). There are 12 residues in the CDR3. The V gene lost 3 bases and the J gene lost 5 bases, with 10 bases spanning the gap. The CDR3 coding sequence is TGCAGTGCTAGGGAACTGGGGTATGGCTACACCTTC. Amino acids: CSARELGYGYTF.

Concerning this clonotype itself: A much bigger clone sits one base away, suggesting this may be a read error. This chain joins TRBV3-1 and TRBJ2-1; 14 bases align to TRBD2. Germline V gene sequence: CDR1 LGHDT, CDR2 YNNKEL (reference sequence). The CDR3 loop spans 19 amino acids. CDR3 amino acids: CASSQDSGTSGSSYDEQFF. DNA of the CDR3: TGTGCCAGCAGCCAAGATTCTGGGACTAGCGGGAGCTCCTACGATGAGCAGTTCTTC.

This clonotype has a handful of counts. The CDR3 region is CASSLAVMSTEAFF. The CDR3 region has the DNA TGTGCCAGCAGCTTAGCAGTTATGAGCACTGAAGCTTTCTTT. The chain recombines TRBV7-9 with TRBJ1-1; D gene ambiguous. Trimming left V 0 bases short and J 4 bases short, with 9 bases between. The CDR3 runs 14 residues. CDR1 is SEHNR, CDR2 FQNEAQ, per germline (reference sequence).

A remark on this clonotype: A much larger clonotype is one base distant, so this may be a read error. This chain joins TRBV3-1 and TRBJ2-6, with TRBD1 matching 10 bases. The CDR3 contains 17 residues. The V gene's germline CDR1 is LGHDT and CDR2 YNNKEL (reference sequence). CDR3 protein: CASTRQGARGGANALTF. The DNA of the CDR3 is TGTGCCAGCACCAGACAGGGGGCTCGGGGTGGGGCCAACGCCCTGACTTTC.

This clonotype was seen ten or more times. The V gene is TRBV20-1, the J gene TRBJ2-3; TRBD1 aligns across 7 bases. The CDR3 sequence is 15 residues long. Germline CDR1 and CDR2: DFQATT and SNEGSKA (reference sequence). V shed 3 bases and J 2 bases; nucleotides not matched to a gene: 8. For the CDR3, the DNA is TGCAGTGCTAGTCTAGGGCAGGGGGTCACAGATACGCAGTATTTT. The encoded protein is CSASLGQGVTDTQYF.

This clonotype showed up many times. The chain carries TRBV5-6 and TRBJ2-7; possibly TRBD1 for D (6 bases). Germline values: CDR1 SGHDT, CDR2 YYEEEE. Trimming took 5 bases from V and 3 from J, leaving 15 bases between them. The CDR3 has 14 residues. CDR3 residues: CASSSKGQIYEQYF. In nucleotides, the CDR3 is TGTGCCAGCAGTTCAAAGGGACAAATCTACGAGCAGTACTTC. Variable domain in full (rest from reference TRBV5-6 and TRBJ2-7): DAGVTQSPTHLIKTRGQQVTLRCSPKSGHDTVSWYQQALGQGPQFIFQYYEEEERQRGNFPDRFSGHQFPNYSSELNVNALLLGDSALYLCASSSKGQIYEQYFGPGTRLTVT.

Ten or more counts support this clonotype. The rearrangement uses TRBV5-1 and TRBJ1-2, with unresolved D. Germline V gives CDR1 SGHRS, CDR2 YFSETQ. CDR3 length: 15 amino acids. V was pared by 4 bases and J by 2 bases, with 15 bases between. For the CDR3, the DNA is TGCGCCAGCAGCCTCTCAGGAGGGCCCAACTATGGCTACACCTTC. It encodes CASSLSGGPNYGYTF.

The CDR3: CASGPGQGINSPLHF. CDR3 nucleotides: TGTGCCAGCGGACCGGGACAGGGGATTAATTCACCCCTCCACTTT. The rearrangement uses TRBV28 and TRBJ1-6; 10 nucleotides align to TRBD1. With V trimmed by 8 bases and J by 6 bases, 7 bases remained unmatched. The germline gives CDR1 MDHEN, CDR2 SYDVKM. The CDR3 is made up of 15 amino acids. Using reference TRBV28 and TRBJ1-6 for the parts outside the CDR3, the full variable domain is DVKVTQSSRYLVKRTGEKVFLECVQDMDHENMFWYRQDPGLGLRLIYFSYDVKMKEKGDIPEGYSVSREKKERFSLILESASTNQTSMYLCASGPGQGINSPLHFGNGTRLTVT.

In its sample, this clonotype was seen many times. The rearrangement joins TRBV28 to TRBJ2-7, with 9 positions matching TRBD2. The junction had 8 bases not matched to a gene; V was cut back by 6 bases and J by 2 bases. The CDR3 spans 15 residues. The germline V gene encodes CDR1 MDHEN and CDR2 SYDVKM. Here the CDR3 reads CASRTGTSLTYEQYF. CDR3 sequence (DNA): TGTGCCAGCAGAACCGGGACTAGCCTCACCTACGAGCAGTACTTC.

This clonotype was picked up many times. The genes are TRBV11-2 and TRBJ2-1, with 14 bases fitting TRBD2. CDR1 and CDR2 (germline): SGHAT, FQNNGV. J gave up 9 bases and V 5 bases, and 6 bases lay outside the gene matches. CDR3 length equals 15 residues. The DNA for the CDR3 is TGTGCCAGCAGCCCGCTGGGACTAGCGGGAGCTGAGCAGTTCTTC. Translating gives CASSPLGLAGAEQFF. Supplemented by reference TRBV11-2 and TRBJ2-1, the full variable domain reads EAGVAQSPRYKIIEKRQSVAFWCNPISGHATLYWYQQILGQGPKLLIQFQNNGVVDDSQLPKDRFSAERLKGVDSTLKIQPAKLEDSAVYLCASSPLGLAGAEQFFGPGTRLTVL.

As for this clonotype: One junction end disagrees with the germline gene, perhaps due to a read error. V gene TRBV3-1 combines with J gene TRBJ2-1; TRBD2 aligns across 7 bases. The germline gives CDR1 LGHDT, CDR2 YNNKEL (reference sequence). CDR3 size: 13 residues. CDR3 in DNA: TGTGCCAGCAGTCTAGCGGTCTACAGTGAGCAGTTCTTC. Amino acids: CASSLAVYSEQFF.

This clonotype is a singleton in its sample. The V gene is TRBV12-3 or TRBV12-4, the J gene TRBJ1-2; D is unresolved. V was pared by 5 bases and J by 7 bases, with 17 bases between. The length of the CDR3 is 14 residues. DNA for the CDR3: TGTGCCAGCAGTCTCCCCGTGGGGTCCACTGGCTACACCTTC. It translates to CASSLPVGSTGYTF.

About this clonotype itself: This sequence may be a read error, since a much larger clone differs from it by one base. Because it lacks the conserved phenylalanine or tryptophan at the end, this CDR3 is likely a read error. This rearrangement joins TRBV11-2 to TRBJ2-2; no clear D gene. Germline V lookup: CDR1 SGHAT, CDR2 FQNNGV. The CDR3 runs to 14 residues. Trimming shortened V by 1 base and J by 2 bases, and 5 bases separated the two germline ends. As DNA, the CDR3 is TGTGCCAGCAGCTTAGCGGACAACACCGGGGAGCTGTTTTTG. Encoded protein: CASSLADNTGELFL.

In this sample, this clonotype turned up a few times. The chain combines TRBV29-1 with TRBJ2-2, with D hard to call. This CDR3 region has 15 residues. CDR1 and CDR2 (germline): SQVTM, ANQGSEA. Trimming took off 3 bases at V and 4 bases at J, with 15 bases between the two ends. The CDR3 loop is CSVDTLPSGTGELFF. The CDR3 DNA reads as TGCAGCGTTGACACCCTACCCTCGGGCACCGGGGAGCTGTTTTTT.